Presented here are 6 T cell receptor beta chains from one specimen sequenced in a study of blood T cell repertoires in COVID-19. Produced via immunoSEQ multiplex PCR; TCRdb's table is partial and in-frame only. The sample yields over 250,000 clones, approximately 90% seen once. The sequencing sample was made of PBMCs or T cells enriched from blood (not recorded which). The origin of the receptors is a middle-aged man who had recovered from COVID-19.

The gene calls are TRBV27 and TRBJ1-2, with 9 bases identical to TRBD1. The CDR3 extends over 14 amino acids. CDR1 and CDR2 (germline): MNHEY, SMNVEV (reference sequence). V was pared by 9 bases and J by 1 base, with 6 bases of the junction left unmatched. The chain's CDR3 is CASQPGQGNYGYTF. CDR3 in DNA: TGTGCCAGTCAACCGGGACAGGGTAACTATGGCTACACCTTC.

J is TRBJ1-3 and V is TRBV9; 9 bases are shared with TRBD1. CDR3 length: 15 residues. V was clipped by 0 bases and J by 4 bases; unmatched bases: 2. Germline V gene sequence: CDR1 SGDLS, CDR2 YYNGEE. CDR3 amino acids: CASSVEGTGGNTIYF. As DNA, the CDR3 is TGTGCCAGCAGCGTAGAGGGGACAGGGGGAAACACCATATATTTT.

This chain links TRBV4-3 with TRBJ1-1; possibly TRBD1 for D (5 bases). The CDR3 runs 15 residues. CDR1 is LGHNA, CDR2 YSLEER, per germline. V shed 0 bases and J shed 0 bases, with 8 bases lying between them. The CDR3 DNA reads TGCGCCAGCAGCCAAGACCACAGGATGAACACTGAAGCTTTCTTT. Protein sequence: CASSQDHRMNTEAFF.

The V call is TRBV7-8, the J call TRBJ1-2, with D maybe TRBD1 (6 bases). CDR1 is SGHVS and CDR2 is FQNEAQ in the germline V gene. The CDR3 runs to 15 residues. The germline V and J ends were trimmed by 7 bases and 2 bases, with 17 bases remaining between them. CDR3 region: CASTPRGARNYGYTF. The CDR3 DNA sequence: TGTGCCAGCACCCCCCGGGGGGCAAGAAACTATGGCTACACCTTC.

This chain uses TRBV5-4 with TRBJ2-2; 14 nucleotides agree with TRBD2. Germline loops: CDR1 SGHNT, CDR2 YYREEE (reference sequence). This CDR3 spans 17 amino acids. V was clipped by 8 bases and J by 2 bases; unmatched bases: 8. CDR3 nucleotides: TGTGCCAGTCAAAGACTAGCGGGAGGGCTTAACACCGGGGAGCTGTTTTTT. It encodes CASQRLAGGLNTGELFF. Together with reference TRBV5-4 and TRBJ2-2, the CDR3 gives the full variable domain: ETGVTQSPTHLIKTRGQQVTLRCSSQSGHNTVSWYQQALGQGPQFIFQYYREEENGRGNFPPRFSGLQFPNYSSELNVNALELDDSALYLCASQRLAGGLNTGELFFGEGSRLTVL.

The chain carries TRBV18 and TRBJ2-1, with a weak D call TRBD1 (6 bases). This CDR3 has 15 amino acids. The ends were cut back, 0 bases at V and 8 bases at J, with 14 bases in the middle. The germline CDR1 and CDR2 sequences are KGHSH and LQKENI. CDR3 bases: TGTGCCAGCTCACCACCGTATCAGGGGTTAGATGAGCAGTTCTTC. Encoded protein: CASSPPYQGLDEQFF.